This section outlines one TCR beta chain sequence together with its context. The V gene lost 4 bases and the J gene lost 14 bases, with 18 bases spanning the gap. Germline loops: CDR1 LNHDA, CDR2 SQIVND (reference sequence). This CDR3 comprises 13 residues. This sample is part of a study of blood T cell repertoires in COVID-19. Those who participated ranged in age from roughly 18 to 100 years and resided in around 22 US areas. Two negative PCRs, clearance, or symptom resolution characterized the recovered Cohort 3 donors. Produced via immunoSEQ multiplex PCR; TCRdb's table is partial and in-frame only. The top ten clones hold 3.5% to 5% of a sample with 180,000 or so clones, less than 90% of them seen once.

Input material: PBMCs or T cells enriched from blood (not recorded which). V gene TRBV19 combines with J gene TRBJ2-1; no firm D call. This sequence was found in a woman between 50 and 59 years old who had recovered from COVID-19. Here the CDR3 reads CASSSRSEKSKFF. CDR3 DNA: TGTGCCAGTAGTAGCCGCAGCGAGAAGTCGAAGTTCTTC.